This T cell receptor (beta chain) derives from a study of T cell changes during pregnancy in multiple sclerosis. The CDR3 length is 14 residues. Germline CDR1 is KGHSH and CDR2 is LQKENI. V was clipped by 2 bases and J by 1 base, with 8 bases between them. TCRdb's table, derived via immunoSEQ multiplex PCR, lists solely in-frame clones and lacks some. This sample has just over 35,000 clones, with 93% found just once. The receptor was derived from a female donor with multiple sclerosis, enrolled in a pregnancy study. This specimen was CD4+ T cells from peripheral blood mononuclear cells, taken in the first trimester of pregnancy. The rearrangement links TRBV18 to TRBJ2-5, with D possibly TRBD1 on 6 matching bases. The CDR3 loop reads CASSPRTAQETQYF. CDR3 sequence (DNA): TGTGCCAGCTCACCAAGGACAGCCCAAGAGACCCAGTACTTC.